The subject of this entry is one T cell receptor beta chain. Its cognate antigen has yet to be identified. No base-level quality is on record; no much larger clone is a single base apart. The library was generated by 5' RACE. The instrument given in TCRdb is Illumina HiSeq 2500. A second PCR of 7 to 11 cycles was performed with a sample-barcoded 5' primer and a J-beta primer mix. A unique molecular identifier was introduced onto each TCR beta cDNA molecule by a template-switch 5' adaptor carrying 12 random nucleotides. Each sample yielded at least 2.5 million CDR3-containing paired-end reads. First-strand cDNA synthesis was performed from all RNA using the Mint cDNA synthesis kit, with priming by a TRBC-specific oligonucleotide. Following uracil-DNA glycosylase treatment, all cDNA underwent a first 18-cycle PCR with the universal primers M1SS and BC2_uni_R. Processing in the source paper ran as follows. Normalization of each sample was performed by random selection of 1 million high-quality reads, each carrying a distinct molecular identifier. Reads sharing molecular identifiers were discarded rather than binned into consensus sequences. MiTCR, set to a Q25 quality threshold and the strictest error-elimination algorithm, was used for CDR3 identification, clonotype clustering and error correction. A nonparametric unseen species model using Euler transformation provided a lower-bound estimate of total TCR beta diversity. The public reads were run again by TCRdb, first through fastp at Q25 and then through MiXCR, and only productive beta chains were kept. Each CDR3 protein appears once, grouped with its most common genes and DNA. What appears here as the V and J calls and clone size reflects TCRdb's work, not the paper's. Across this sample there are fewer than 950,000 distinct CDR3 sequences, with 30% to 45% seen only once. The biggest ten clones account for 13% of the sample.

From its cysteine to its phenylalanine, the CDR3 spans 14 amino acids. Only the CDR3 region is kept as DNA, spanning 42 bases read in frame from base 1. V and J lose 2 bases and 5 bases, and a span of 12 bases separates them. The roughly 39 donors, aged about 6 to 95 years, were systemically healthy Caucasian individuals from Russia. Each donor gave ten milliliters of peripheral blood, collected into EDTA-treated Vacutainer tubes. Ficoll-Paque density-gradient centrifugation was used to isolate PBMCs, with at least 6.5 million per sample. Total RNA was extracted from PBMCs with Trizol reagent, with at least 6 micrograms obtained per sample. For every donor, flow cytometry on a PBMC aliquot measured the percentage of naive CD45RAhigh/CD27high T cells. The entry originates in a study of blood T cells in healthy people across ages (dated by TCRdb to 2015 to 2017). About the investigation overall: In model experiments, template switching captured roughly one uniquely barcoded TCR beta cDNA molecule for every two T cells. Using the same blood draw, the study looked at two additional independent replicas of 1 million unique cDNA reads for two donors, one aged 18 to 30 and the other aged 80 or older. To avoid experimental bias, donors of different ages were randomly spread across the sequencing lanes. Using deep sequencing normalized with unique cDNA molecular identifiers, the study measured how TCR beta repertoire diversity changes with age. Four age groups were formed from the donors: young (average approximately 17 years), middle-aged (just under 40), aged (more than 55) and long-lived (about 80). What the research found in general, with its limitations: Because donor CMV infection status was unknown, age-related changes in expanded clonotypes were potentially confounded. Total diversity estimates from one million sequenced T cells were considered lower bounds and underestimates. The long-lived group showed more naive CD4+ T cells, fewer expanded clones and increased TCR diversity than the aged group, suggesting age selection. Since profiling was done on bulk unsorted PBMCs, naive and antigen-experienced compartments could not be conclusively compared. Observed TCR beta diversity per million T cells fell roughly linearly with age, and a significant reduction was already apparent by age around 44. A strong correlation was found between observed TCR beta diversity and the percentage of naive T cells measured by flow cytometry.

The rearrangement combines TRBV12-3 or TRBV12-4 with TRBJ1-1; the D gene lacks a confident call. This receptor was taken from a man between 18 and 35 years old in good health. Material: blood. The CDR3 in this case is CASSLYGSRTEAFF. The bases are TGTGCCAGCAGTTTATACGGTTCTAGGACTGAAGCTTTCTTT.